The following is a TCR beta chain sequence with its context. It has no known antigen specificity. Nothing much larger sits one base from this clone, and base qualities are not available. The data stem from a study of blood T cell repertoires in COVID-19 (dated by TCRdb to 2020 to 2021). Background for the entire study: Collaborator samples came from the United States, Italy and Spain and covered acute and convalescent phases of COVID-19. Where available, HLA class I and class II types were obtained from metadata supplied by the sample provider rather than from assay-based typing. Samples came from the ongoing ImmuneRACE study (first 160 participants) plus 1,254 subjects from 6 global collaborators. Subjects who had been exposed to COVID-19, were actively infected with it, or had recovered from it provided the deeply sampled blood TCRbeta repertoires that made up the dataset. The sample metadata nearly always contained a de-identified subject ID, COVID-19 status, age in years and sex. The prospective study material was composed of cDNA or gDNA derived from T cells, B-cell-depleted T cells, or PBMCs. The repertoires were released in a freely available public database intended as a resource for research on the immune response to SARS-CoV-2. The paper's findings and limits, for the study overall: How much clinical and demographic metadata was included differed by source and by participant, and the metadata was provided uncurated.

CDR1 and CDR2 are drawn from the germline V gene: SQVTM, ANQGSEA. The trim is 4 bases for V and 4 bases for J, with a gap of 7 bases between the germline ends. Taken from cysteine to phenylalanine, the CDR3 has 12 residues. Only the CDR3 part of the read is kept: 36 bases, read in frame from the first base. TCRbeta CDR3 regions were amplified from genomic DNA by means of the immunoSEQ Assay, a bias-controlled multiplex PCR. The study's own analysis went as follows. Nucleated cell counts per sample were estimated from amplification of reference gene primers within the assay. To quantify the absolute abundance of each unique TCRbeta CDR3 rearrangement, sequence reads were collapsed and filtered. For each sample, productive Simpson clonality was calculated by taking the square root of Simpson's diversity index across productive rearrangements. TCRdb retrieved this table from immuneACCESS and kept in-frame rearrangements only. Not all clones are present; in checked studies, unresolved V genes account for under half, and no reason is known for the remainder. V and J calls and clone size are given by that table; D and trimming were obtained from the DNA. This sample gives under 200,000 clones in total; 80% of them show up just once. The ten largest clones capture about 3.4% of the sample.

Participants in the prospective study were enrolled through a virtual design, were aged 18 to 89 years, and lived in some 24 United States geographic areas. In the prospective study, participants were assigned to cohorts based on the clinical history participants reported in a screening survey and a study questionnaire. ImmuneRACE Cohort 3 recovered participants were defined by two consecutive negative NP/OP PCR tests, healthcare professional clearance, or symptom resolution. In the prospective study, mobile phlebotomists collected whole blood, serum and a nasopharyngeal or oropharyngeal swab from each participant. Participants in the prospective study had the option to provide additional blood draws and questionnaires over a roughly 2-month period. Prospective study blood samples were shipped either frozen or at room temperature before DNA extraction.

The sample comprised PBMCs or T cells enriched from blood (not recorded which). The chain is made from TRBV29-1 and TRBJ2-2, with an unclear D gene assignment. The source is a woman aged 60 to 75 who had recovered from COVID-19. The CDR3 region has the sequence CSVVGRTGELFF. In nucleotide form, the sequence is TGCAGCGTTGTGGGCCGCACCGGGGAGCTGTTTTTT.